This TCR beta chain emerged from a study of T-cell memory formation after mild COVID-19. The overall study: Most TCR clusters belonged to a single donor. Overall study findings and caveats: Researchers found some responding clones in pre-infection memory, a sign that cross-reactive memory joined.

This clonotype was detected a few times. Antigen specificity is unknown. Germline trimming cut 0 bases from V and 5 bases from J; bases unmatched to any gene: 7. Per germline, CDR1 DFQATT and CDR2 SNEGSKA (reference sequence). CDR3 length: 15 amino acids. TCRdb used MiXCR to reprocess the 5' RACE reads, holding one entry per CDR3 protein. The repertoire has a few hundred thousand distinct CDR3 sequences, roughly an eighth of them found once; the top ten carry about 21%. The chain couples TRBV20-1 to TRBJ2-1; TRBD2 aligns across 7 bases. The clonotype was recovered from a young man who had mild COVID-19 (a few samples of this study predate the infection). Cell type and time point are not known. The sample was PBMCs or a T cell subset sorted from them (not recorded which). As DNA, the CDR3 is TGCAGTGCTAGAGATCCGACTAGCAGCAACAATGAGCAGTTCTTC. It codes for CSARDPTSSNNEQFF.